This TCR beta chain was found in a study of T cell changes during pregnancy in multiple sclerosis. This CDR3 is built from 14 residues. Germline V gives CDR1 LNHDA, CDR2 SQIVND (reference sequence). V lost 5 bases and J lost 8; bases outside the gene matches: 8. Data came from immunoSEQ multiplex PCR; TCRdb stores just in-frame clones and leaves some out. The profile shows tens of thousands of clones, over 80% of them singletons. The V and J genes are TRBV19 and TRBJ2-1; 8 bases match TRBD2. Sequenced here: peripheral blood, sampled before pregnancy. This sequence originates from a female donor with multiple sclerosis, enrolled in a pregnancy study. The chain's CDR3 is CASSFGLARDEQFF. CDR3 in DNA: TGTGCCAGTAGTTTCGGACTAGCCCGCGATGAGCAGTTCTTC.